The source of this TCR beta chain is a study of post-analysis software for immune sequencing data. With regard to this clonotype: Its specificity is unknown. A much larger clone sits a single nucleotide away, making a read error possible.

Broader study findings: With F measure, samples from one preparation batch clustered together strongly. Roughly five TRBV segments appeared more often in patients than in controls, and TRBV5-6, TRBV5-1 and TRBV20-1 were among these.

Prepared libraries of TCR beta cDNA carried unique molecular identifiers. TCRdb reanalysed the PCR reads using MiXCR and keeps one entry per CDR3 protein. This sample has about 150,000 distinct CDR3 sequences; 30% occur once, and the top ten carry roughly 1.6%. Trimming removed 5 bases from V and 5 bases from J, with 16 bases in between. Per the germline V gene, CDR1 is LNHNV and CDR2 is YYDKDF (reference sequence). The CDR3 totals 15 residues. Source material: blood. The clonotype comes from a girl aged 5 to 17 with multiple sclerosis. The chain carries TRBV15 and TRBJ2-1; perhaps D is TRBD1 or TRBD2 (5 bases each). Here the CDR3 reads CATSPRSGTHNEQFF. CDR3 sequence (DNA): TGTGCCACCAGCCCCCGATCTGGGACCCACAATGAGCAGTTCTTC.